Listed below are T cell receptor beta chains from one sample, sequenced in a study of resident and recirculating memory T cells in vitiligo. Sequencing was performed with immunoSEQ multiplex PCR; in TCRdb, only in-frame clones are kept and a portion is missing. The sample holds around 76,000 clones, 91% seen once. What was sequenced was blood. The receptors were sampled from a male donor with vitiligo. The CDR3 runs from the conserved cysteine through the conserved F or W. The D gene is left open where the match is weak. For some rows the clone size is stated as once, few or many, or as a class when expanded; others skip it.

J	D	size	V	CDR3	DNA
TRBJ1-2	TRBD1	.	TRBV6-5	CASSQTWGQSGGYTF	TGTGCCAGCAGTCAAACTTGGGGACAGTCGGGTGGCTACACCTTC
TRBJ1-2	TRBD1	once	TRBV15	CATSITGGANIYGYTF	TGTGCCACCAGCATCACAGGGGGCGCGAATATCTATGGCTACACCTTC
TRBJ2-5	TRBD2	.	TRBV19	CASSVITSGGTKTQYF	TGTGCCAGTAGTGTGATAACTAGCGGGGGCACAAAGACCCAGTACTTC
TRBJ1-2	TRBD1	.	TRBV4-1	CASSLDRGQSNGYTF	TGCGCCAGCAGCCTTGACAGGGGTCAAAGCAATGGCTACACCTTC
TRBJ2-7	.	.	TRBV6-1	CASSESGYYEQYF	TGTGCCAGCAGTGAGTCGGGGTACTACGAGCAGTACTTC
TRBJ2-6	.	.	TRBV19	CASSAGRANVLTF	TGTGCCAGTAGTGCCGGGAGGGCCAACGTCCTGACTTTC
TRBJ2-7	TRBD2	.	TRBV2	CASSGSTSGNYEQYF	TGTGCCAGCAGTGGGTCGACTAGCGGGAACTACGAGCAGTACTTC
TRBJ1-5	.	.	TRBV9	CASSVGDSHQPQHF	TGTGCCAGCAGCGTAGGAGACAGTCATCAGCCCCAGCATTTT
TRBJ2-1	TRBD1	.	TRBV15	CATSRDRGRDEQFF	TGTGCCACCAGCAGGGACAGGGGGCGGGATGAGCAGTTCTTC
TRBJ1-5	TRBD1	.	TRBV19	CASTDPQGGIDQPQHF	TGTGCCAGTACCGACCCGCAGGGGGGCATCGATCAGCCCCAGCATTTT
TRBJ1-2	.	.	TRBV7-2	CASSLGRSLNYGYTF	TGTGCCAGCAGCTTAGGTCGGAGCCTTAACTATGGCTACACCTTC
TRBJ2-2	TRBD2	.	TRBV7-8	CASSLGILAGALTGELFF	TGTGCCAGCAGCTTAGGGATTCTAGCGGGGGCCCTCACCGGGGAGCTGTTTTTT
TRBJ1-5	TRBD1	.	TRBV23-1	CASSRRTGNQPQHF	TGCGCCAGCAGTCGCCGGACAGGGAATCAGCCCCAGCATTTT
TRBJ1-1	.	.	TRBV5-4	CASSPAGGEAFF	TGTGCCAGCAGCCCGGCGGGGGGTGAAGCTTTCTTT
TRBJ2-3	.	.	TRBV5-8	CASSLDRAVSDTQYF	TGTGCCAGCAGCTTGGACAGGGCGGTATCAGATACGCAGTATTTT
TRBJ1-1	TRBD1	.	TRBV19	CASRATGWTEAFF	TGTGCCAGTAGGGCGACAGGGTGGACTGAAGCTTTCTTT
TRBJ1-6	TRBD1	once	TRBV4-3	CASSLGFGQGDNSPLHF	TGCGCCAGCAGCCTAGGCTTCGGACAGGGGGATAATTCACCCCTCCACTTT
TRBJ1-1	.	.	TRBV7-2	CASSRQENTEAFF	TGTGCCAGCAGCAGACAGGAAAACACTGAAGCTTTCTTT
TRBJ1-4	.	.	TRBV14	CASSLTSSARNEKLFF	TGTGCCAGCAGCTTGACTTCCTCGGCGAGGAATGAAAAACTGTTTTTT
TRBJ2-5	.	.	TRBV9	CASSVGRAIDTQYF	TGTGCCAGCAGCGTTGGCAGGGCCATCGATACCCAGTACTTC